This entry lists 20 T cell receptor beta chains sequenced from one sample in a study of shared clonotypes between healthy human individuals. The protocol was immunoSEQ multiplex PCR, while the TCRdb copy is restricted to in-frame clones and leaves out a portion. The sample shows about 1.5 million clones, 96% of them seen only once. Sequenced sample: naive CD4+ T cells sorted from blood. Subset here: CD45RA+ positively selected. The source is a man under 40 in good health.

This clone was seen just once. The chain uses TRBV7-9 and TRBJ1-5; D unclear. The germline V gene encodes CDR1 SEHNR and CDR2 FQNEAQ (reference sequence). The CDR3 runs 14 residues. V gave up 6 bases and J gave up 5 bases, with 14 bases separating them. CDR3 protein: CASRPDGRDQPQHF. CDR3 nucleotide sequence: TGTGCCAGCAGACCGGACGGTCGGGATCAGCCCCAGCATTTT.

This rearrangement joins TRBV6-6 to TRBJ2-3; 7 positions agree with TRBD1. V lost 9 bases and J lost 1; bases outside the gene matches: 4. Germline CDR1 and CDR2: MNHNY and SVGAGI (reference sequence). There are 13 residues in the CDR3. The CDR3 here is CASYRGGTDTQYF. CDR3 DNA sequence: TGTGCCAGTTACAGGGGAGGCACAGATACGCAGTATTTT.

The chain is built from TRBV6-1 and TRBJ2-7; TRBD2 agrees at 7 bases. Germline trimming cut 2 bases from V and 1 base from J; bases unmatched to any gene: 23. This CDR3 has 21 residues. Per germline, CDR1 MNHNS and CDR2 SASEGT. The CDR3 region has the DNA TGTGCCAGCAGTGAAAGGCCCTCCCTCCGGCGGGACGGGGGGACGTCCTACGAGCAGTACTTC. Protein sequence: CASSERPSLRRDGGTSYEQYF.

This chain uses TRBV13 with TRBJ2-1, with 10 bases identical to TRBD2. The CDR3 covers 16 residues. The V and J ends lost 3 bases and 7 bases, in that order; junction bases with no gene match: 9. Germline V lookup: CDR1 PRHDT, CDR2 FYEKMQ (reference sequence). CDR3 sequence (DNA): TGTGCCAGCAGCTTGAGATCAGCGGGAGGGTGGAATGAGCAGTTCTTC. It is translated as CASSLRSAGGWNEQFF.

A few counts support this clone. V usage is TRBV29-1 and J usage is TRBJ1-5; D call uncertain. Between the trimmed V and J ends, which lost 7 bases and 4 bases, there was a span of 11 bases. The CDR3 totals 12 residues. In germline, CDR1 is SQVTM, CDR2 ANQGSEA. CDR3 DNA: TGCAGCGCTGGGAACCGGAATCAGCCCCAGCATTTT. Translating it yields CSAGNRNQPQHF.

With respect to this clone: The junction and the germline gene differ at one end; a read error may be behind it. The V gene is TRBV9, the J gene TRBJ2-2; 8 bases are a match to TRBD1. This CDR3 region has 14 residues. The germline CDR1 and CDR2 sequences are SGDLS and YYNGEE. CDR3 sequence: CASSGQGGTGELFF. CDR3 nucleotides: TGTGCCAGTAGCGGACAGGGAGGAACCGGGGAGCTGTTTTTT.

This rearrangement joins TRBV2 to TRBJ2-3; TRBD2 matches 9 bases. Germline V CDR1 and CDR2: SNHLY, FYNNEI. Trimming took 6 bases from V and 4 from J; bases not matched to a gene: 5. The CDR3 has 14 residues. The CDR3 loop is CASRAGGPPDTQYF. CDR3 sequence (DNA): TGTGCCAGCAGGGCGGGAGGGCCCCCAGATACGCAGTATTTT.

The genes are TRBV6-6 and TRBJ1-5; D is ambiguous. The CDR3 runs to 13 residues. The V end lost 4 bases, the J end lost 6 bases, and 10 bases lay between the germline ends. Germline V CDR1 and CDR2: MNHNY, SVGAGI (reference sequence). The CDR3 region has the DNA TGTGCCAGCAGTTCGACGGCGGGTCAGCCCCAGCATTTT. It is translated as CASSSTAGQPQHF.

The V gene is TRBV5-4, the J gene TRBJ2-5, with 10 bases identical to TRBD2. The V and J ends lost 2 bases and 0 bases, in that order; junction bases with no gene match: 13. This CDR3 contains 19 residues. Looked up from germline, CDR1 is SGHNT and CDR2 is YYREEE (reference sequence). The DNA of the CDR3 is TGTGCCAGCAGCTTTCCACCGCAGTCTAGCGGGAGATACCAAGAGACCCAGTACTTC. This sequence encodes CASSFPPQSSGRYQETQYF.

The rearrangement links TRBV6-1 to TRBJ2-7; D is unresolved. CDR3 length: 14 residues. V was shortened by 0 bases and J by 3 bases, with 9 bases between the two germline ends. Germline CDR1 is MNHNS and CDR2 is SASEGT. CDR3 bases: TGTGCCAGCAGTGAAGCGCTTTGGGGCTACGAGCAGTACTTC. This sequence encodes CASSEALWGYEQYF.

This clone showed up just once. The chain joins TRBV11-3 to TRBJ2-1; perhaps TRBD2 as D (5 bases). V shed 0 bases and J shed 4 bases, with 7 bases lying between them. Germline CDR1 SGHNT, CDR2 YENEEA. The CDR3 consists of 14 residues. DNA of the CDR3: TGTGCCAGCAGCTTAGAGACTACTTACAATGAGCAGTTCTTC. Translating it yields CASSLETTYNEQFF.

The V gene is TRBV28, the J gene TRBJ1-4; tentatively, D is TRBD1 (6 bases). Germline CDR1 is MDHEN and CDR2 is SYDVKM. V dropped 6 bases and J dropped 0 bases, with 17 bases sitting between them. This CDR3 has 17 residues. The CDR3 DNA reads TGTGCCAGCAGCCGGACAGCCGTGAGAACAACTAATGAAAAACTGTTTTTT. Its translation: CASSRTAVRTTNEKLFF.

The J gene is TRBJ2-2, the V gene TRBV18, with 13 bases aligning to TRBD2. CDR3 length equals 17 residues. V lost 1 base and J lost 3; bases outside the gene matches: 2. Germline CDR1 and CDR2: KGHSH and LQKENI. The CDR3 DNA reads TGTGCCAGCTCACCACGGACTAGCGGGAGTCACACCGGGGAGCTGTTTTTT. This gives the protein CASSPRTSGSHTGELFF.

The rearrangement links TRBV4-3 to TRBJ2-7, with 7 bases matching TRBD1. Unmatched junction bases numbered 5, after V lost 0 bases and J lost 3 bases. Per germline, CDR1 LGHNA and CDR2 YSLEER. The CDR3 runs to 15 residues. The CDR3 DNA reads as TGCGCCAGCAGCCAAGAGCCAGGGGGTGTCTACGAGCAGTACTTC. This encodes CASSQEPGGVYEQYF.

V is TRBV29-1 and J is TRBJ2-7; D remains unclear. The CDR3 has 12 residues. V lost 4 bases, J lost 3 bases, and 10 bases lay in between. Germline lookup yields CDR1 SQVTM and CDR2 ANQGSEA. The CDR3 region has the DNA TGCAGCGTTGTCCTAGAAAGCTACGAGCAGTACTTC. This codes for CSVVLESYEQYF.

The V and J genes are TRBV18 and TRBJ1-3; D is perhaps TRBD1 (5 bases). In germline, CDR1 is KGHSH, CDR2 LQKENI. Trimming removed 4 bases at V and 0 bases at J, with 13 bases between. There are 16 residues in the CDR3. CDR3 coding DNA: TGTGCCAGCTCACGACGGGACGGCAGCTCTGGAAACACCATATATTTT. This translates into CASSRRDGSSGNTIYF.

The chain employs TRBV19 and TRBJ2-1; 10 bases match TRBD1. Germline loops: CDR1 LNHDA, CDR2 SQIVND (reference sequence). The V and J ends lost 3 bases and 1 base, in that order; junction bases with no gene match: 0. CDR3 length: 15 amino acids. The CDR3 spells CASSMDRGSYNEQFF. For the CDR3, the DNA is TGTGCCAGTAGTATGGACAGGGGGTCCTACAATGAGCAGTTCTTC.

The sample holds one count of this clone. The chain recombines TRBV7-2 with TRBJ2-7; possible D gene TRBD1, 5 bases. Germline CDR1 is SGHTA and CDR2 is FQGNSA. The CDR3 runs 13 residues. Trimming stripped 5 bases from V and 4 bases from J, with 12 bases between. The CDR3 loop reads CASSPGTGYEQYF. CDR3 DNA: TGTGCCAGCAGCCCTGGAACAGGTTACGAGCAGTACTTC.

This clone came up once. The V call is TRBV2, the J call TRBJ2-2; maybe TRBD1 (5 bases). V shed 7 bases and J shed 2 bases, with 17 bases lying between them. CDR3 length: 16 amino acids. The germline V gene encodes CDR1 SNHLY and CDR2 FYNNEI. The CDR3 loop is CASIDGRRGNTGELFF. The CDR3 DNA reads TGTGCCAGCATAGATGGTCGAAGGGGTAACACCGGGGAGCTGTTTTTT. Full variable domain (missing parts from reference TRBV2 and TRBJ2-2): EPEVTQTPSHQVTQMGQEVILRCVPISNHLYFYWYRQILGQKVEFLVSFYNNEISEKSEIFDDQFSVERPDGSNFTLKIRSTKLEDSAMYFCASIDGRRGNTGELFFGEGSRLTVL.

The CDR3 coding sequence is TGTGCCAGCAGCTTGGGACTAACCTGGGGCAATGAGCAGTTCTTC. It encodes CASSLGLTWGNEQFF. The chain combines TRBV5-6 with TRBJ2-1; a possible D gene is TRBD2 (5 bases). Trimming removed 0 bases at V and 6 bases at J, with 13 bases between. Germline CDR1 reads SGHDT; CDR2 reads YYEEEE. The CDR3 consists of 15 residues.